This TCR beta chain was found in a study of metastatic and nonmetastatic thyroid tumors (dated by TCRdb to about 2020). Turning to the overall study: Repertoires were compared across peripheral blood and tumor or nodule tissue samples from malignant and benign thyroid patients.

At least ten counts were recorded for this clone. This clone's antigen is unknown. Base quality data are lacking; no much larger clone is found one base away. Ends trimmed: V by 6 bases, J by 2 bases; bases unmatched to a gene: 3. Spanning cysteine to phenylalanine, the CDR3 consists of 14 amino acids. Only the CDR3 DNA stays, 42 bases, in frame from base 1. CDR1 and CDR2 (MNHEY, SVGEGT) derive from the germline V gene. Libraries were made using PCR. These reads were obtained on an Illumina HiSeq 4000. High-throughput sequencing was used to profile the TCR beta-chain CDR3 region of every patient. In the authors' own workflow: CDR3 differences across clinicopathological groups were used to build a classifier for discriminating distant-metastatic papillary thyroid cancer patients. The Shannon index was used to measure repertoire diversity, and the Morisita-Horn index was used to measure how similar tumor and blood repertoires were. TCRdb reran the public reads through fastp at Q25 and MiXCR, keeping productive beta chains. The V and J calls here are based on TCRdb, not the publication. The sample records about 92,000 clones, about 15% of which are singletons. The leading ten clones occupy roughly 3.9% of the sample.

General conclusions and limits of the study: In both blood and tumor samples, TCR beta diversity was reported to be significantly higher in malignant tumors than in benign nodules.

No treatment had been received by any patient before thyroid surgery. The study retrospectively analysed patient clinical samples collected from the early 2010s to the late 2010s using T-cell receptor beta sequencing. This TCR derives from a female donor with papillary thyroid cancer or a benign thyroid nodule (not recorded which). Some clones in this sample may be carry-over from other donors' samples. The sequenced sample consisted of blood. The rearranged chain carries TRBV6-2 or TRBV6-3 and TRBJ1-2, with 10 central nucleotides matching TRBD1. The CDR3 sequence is CASRRDRGNYGYTF. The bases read TGTGCCAGCAGACGGGACAGGGGAAACTATGGCTACACCTTC.